Listed below are T cell receptor beta chains from one sample, sequenced in a study of blood T cell repertoires in COVID-19. Using immunoSEQ multiplex PCR, the repertoire was profiled, and TCRdb retains in-frame clones only, with some absent. The sample yields about 250,000 clones, 88% seen once. Sequencing used PBMCs or T cells enriched from blood (not recorded which). Source of these receptors: a woman between 45 and 65 years old who had recovered from COVID-19. The CDR3 runs from the conserved cysteine through the conserved F or W. D genes are given only for firm matches. For some rows the clone size is stated as once, few or many, or as a class when expanded; others skip it.

size: .
J: TRBJ2-3
V: TRBV2
D: TRBD2
DNA: TGTGCCAGCAGTGATATGGGTAGCGGGAGCGCGAATACGCAGTATTTT
CDR3: CASSDMGSGSANTQYF

size: .
J: TRBJ2-1
V: TRBV19
D: TRBD2
DNA: TGTGCCTGTCAAGCGGGAGACAGGAATGAGCAGTTCTTC
CDR3: CACQAGDRNEQFF

size: few
J: TRBJ1-2
V: TRBV19
D: TRBD1
DNA: TGTGCCAGTAGGGCCGGGACAGGGAGTTATGGCTACACCTTC
CDR3: CASRAGTGSYGYTF

size: .
J: TRBJ2-2
V: TRBV10-1
D: .
DNA: TGCGCCAGCAGACAGGGAAACACCGGGGAGCTGTTTTTT
CDR3: CASRQGNTGELFF

size: .
J: TRBJ1-1
V: TRBV20-1
D: TRBD1
DNA: TGCAGTGCTAGTAGGACAGGGTACACTGAAGCTTTCTTT
CDR3: CSASRTGYTEAFF

size: .
J: TRBJ2-2
V: TRBV5-1
D: TRBD2
DNA: TGCGCCAGCAGCCCACGACTAGCGGCGAACACCGGGGAGCTGTTTTTT
CDR3: CASSPRLAANTGELFF

size: once
J: TRBJ1-2
V: TRBV28
D: .
DNA: TGTGCCAGCAGTTTAAGGGACATCAACTATGGCTACACCTTC
CDR3: CASSLRDINYGYTF

size: .
J: TRBJ2-1
V: TRBV27
D: TRBD2
DNA: TGTGCCAGCAGCTCTCAGGGGGTCAGCGGGAGGGCCGGTGAGCAGTTCTTC
CDR3: CASSSQGVSGRAGEQFF

size: .
J: TRBJ2-7
V: TRBV18
D: TRBD1
DNA: TGTGCCAGCTCACCAGGACAGGGGGCCTACGAGCAGTACTTC
CDR3: CASSPGQGAYEQYF

size: few
J: TRBJ1-1
V: TRBV7-2
D: TRBD1
DNA: TGTGCCAGCAGCTGGGGACAGGGAGGGAACACTGAAGCTTTCTTT
CDR3: CASSWGQGGNTEAFF